The text below deals with one T cell receptor (beta chain). As yet, its antigen is unknown. The data are from a study of cytotoxic CD8 clonotypes in ibrutinib-treated CLL. Whole-study context: Timing of response sample collection was a median roughly 11 months after treatment start, with a range of 6 to 36.

Only in-frame clones appear in the TCRdb table, and some are missing; sequencing was by immunoSEQ multiplex PCR. The sample consists of around 250,000 clones, 60% to 75% of them appearing once. The study, taken as a whole, reports: With treatment, public clonotypes, which were uncommon, either contracted or remained stable.

The germline CDR1 and CDR2 sequences are PRHDT and FYEKMQ (reference sequence). This CDR3 spans 16 amino acids. Trimming stripped 7 bases from V and 0 bases from J, with 13 bases between. The chain is built from TRBV13 and TRBJ2-6; D gene ambiguous. The starting material was PBMCs, obtained after 24 months of ibrutinib treatment. The TCR sequence derives from a human donor with chronic lymphocytic leukemia. CDR3 in DNA: TGTGCCAGCATCAATTCTCGGAGCTCTGGGGCCAACGTCCTGACTTTC. Residues: CASINSRSSGANVLTF.